Below, one T cell receptor (beta chain) is given with its context. Antigen: not known. It was about 10 milliliters of peripheral blood that were drawn from each donor. Germline CDR1 MGHDK, CDR2 SYGVNS. Trimming took 3 bases from V and 3 from J; bases not matched to a gene: 3. The CDR3 contains 15 residues. The data originate from a study of blood T cells in healthy people across ages. Study as a whole: Through template switching, about one barcoded beta molecule was captured per two T cells, as measured in model experiments. Study-wide findings and caveats: More naive CD4+ cells and higher diversity were found in long-lived than in aged donors.

Primers used in a second PCR of about 6 to 11 cycles were a sample-barcoded 5' primer and a J-beta primer mix. Every sample gave at least 2.5 million paired-end reads containing CDR3. TCRdb processed the 5' RACE reads anew with MiXCR; each CDR3 protein has one entry. Among about 1.8 million distinct CDR3 sequences listed, about 49% were seen once. This clonotype was sampled from a middle-aged woman in good health. Sequenced input: blood. The V gene is TRBV25-1, the J gene TRBJ2-3; 10 bases match TRBD1. In DNA, the CDR3 is TGTGCCAGCAGTGACCGGGACAGGGGAACAGATACGCAGTATTTT. It is translated as CASSDRDRGTDTQYF.